This T cell receptor beta chain was found in a study of blood T cell repertoires in COVID-19. This study enrolled people aged 18 to 89 from about two dozen US geographic areas. Allocation to cohorts depended on clinical history reported by the participants. As handled by the study authors: Quantification of nucleated cells was approximated via reference gene primer amplification. Produced via immunoSEQ multiplex PCR; TCRdb's table is partial and in-frame only. That table gives V, J and clone size, and the DNA gave D and trimming. The table includes 350,000 to 450,000 clones, about four fifths detected once. Germline V gives CDR1 LGHDT, CDR2 YNNKEL (reference sequence). The CDR3 totals 14 residues. V trimming: 6 bases; J trimming: 3 bases; junction bases outside the gene matches: 2.

This sequence originates from a woman aged 45 to 65 who had recovered from COVID-19. The chain joins TRBV3-1 (or the pseudogene TRBV3-2) to TRBJ2-6, with 7 bases identical to TRBD1. The sequencing sample was made of PBMCs or T cells enriched from blood (not recorded which). CDR3 protein: CASRHRGGANVLTF. CDR3 DNA sequence: TGTGCCAGCAGGCACAGGGGTGGGGCCAACGTCCTGACTTTC.